This T cell receptor (beta chain) was profiled in a study of T cells in localized non-small cell lung cancer. The study, taken as a whole, reports: Investigators sequenced only a single tumor region, leaving heterogeneity possible. Measurement of T cell clonality placed uninvolved adjacent lung highest, above the level in tumor.

V trimming: 5 bases; J trimming: 4 bases; junction bases outside the gene matches: 8. There are 16 residues in the CDR3. Germline values: CDR1 MNHNY, CDR2 SVGAGI (reference sequence). A word on this clone: Its antigen is not identified.

Assay: immunoSEQ multiplex PCR; the TCRdb copy retains only in-frame clones and omits some. The table lists 25,000 to 30,000 clones, about 91% of them singletons. Material: peripheral blood, obtained before any cancer treatment. The sequence came from a female donor aged 60 or older with stage I lung adenocarcinoma. The chain joins TRBV6-6 to TRBJ2-3; 11 nucleotides agree with TRBD1. CDR3 DNA sequence: TGTGCCAGCAGTCCTGGACAGGGGGCAGTTTCAGATACGCAGTATTTT. Amino acid sequence: CASSPGQGAVSDTQYF.